This entry lists 27 T cell receptor beta chains sequenced from one sample in a study of glioma-infiltrating T cells after dendritic cell vaccination. TCRdb's copy holds only in-frame clones and misses some; the assay was immunoSEQ multiplex PCR. Of some 90,000 clones in the sample, more than 80% were seen once. Time point noted: after dendritic cell vaccination, including at tumor progression/relapse. Sequenced material: blood, taken after dendritic cell vaccination. Receptor source: a human donor with glioblastoma.

In this sample, this clone turned up once. The gene calls are TRBV5-1 and TRBJ1-2; 8 bases are shared with TRBD1. The germline CDR1 and CDR2 sequences are SGHRS and YFSETQ. This CDR3 contains 12 residues. V lost 4 bases and J lost 6; bases outside the gene matches: 2. CDR3: CASSTDRDGYTF. The CDR3 DNA follows: TGCGCCAGCAGCACGGACAGGGATGGCTACACCTTC.

The chain couples TRBV18 to TRBJ1-2; perhaps TRBD1 as D (5 bases). The CDR3 runs 13 residues. Germline CDR1 reads KGHSH; CDR2 reads LQKENI. Trimming stripped 4 bases from V and 2 bases from J, with 8 bases between. The CDR3 DNA reads TGTGCCAGCTCACAGACAGAGAACTATGGCTACACCTTC. Translated, it gives CASSQTENYGYTF. The full variable domain, completed using reference TRBV18 and TRBJ1-2, is NAGVMQNPRHLVRRRGQEARLRCSPMKGHSHVYWYRQLPEEGLKFMVYLQKENIIDESGMPKERFSAEFPKEGPSILRIQQVVRGDSAAYFCASSQTENYGYTFGSGTRLTVV.

This clone was detected a few times. V is TRBV6-1 and J is TRBJ1-2; unclear D gene. Germline-derived CDR1 and CDR2 are MNHNS and SASEGT. The CDR3 length is 11 residues. V was cut by 5 bases and J by 4 bases, with 5 bases left in between. CDR3 sequence: CASSPLYGYTF. In DNA, the CDR3 is TGTGCCAGCAGTCCCCTCTATGGCTACACCTTC.

This chain uses TRBV27 with TRBJ1-1; 7 bases agree with TRBD1. The V and J ends lost 6 bases and 14 bases, in that order; junction bases with no gene match: 18. CDR1 and CDR2 from the germline V gene are MNHEY and SMNVEV (reference sequence). CDR3 size: 14 residues. The CDR3: CASSGRRGGEEGFF. In DNA, the CDR3 is TGTGCCAGCAGCGGGCGGCGAGGGGGCGAGGAGGGCTTCTTT.

V gene TRBV6-6 combines with J gene TRBJ1-1, with D possibly matching TRBD1 (5 bases). Trimming took off 6 bases at V and 8 bases at J, with 16 bases between the two ends. CDR1 and CDR2 (germline): MNHNY, SVGAGI (reference sequence). CDR3 length equals 13 residues. CDR3 sequence reads: CASRGLGVEEAFF. As DNA, the CDR3 is TGTGCCAGCAGGGGCTTAGGGGTGGAGGAAGCTTTCTTT.

The chain is built from TRBV6-5 and TRBJ2-7, with 9 bases identical to TRBD2. J gave up 2 bases and V 4 bases, and 6 bases lay outside the gene matches. This CDR3 is 15 amino acids long. The germline V gene encodes CDR1 MNHEY and CDR2 SVGAGI. The CDR3 region is CASSSRSGSAYEQYV. DNA of the CDR3: TGTGCCAGCAGTTCCCGTAGCGGGAGTGCCTACGAGCAGTACGTC.

This rearrangement joins TRBV19 to TRBJ2-7, with 12 bases that match TRBD2. The CDR3 covers 14 residues. The germline gives CDR1 LNHDA, CDR2 SQIVND (reference sequence). Trimming at V came to 2 bases and at J to 10 bases, leaving 6 bases not matched to a gene. The CDR3 loop is CASSISLAGGVQYV. CDR3 coding DNA: TGTGCCAGTAGTATATCCCTAGCGGGAGGGGTCCAGTACGTC.

The rearrangement joins TRBV18 to TRBJ1-5; 9 bases agree with TRBD1. Trimming took 6 bases from V and 6 from J; bases not matched to a gene: 9. The CDR3 has 15 amino acids. The germline V gene has CDR1 KGHSH and CDR2 LQKENI. The CDR3 loop is CASSPGQGASQPQHF. Here the CDR3 DNA reads TGTGCCAGCTCGCCGGGACAGGGCGCGAGTCAGCCCCAGCATTTT.

The chain recombines TRBV18 with TRBJ1-1; D possibly corresponds to TRBD1 (6 bases). The germline gives CDR1 KGHSH, CDR2 LQKENI. Trimming removed 3 bases at V and 6 bases at J, with 17 bases between. This CDR3 contains 15 residues. The CDR3 region has the DNA TGTGCCAGCTCACCGGTTCTTACAGGGAGCGCTGAAGCTTTCTTT. Its translation is CASSPVLTGSAEAFF.

This clone was found once. The chain is built from TRBV5-1 and TRBJ2-1, with a tentative D call TRBD1 (6 bases). The V gene lost 1 base and the J gene lost 3 bases, with 11 bases spanning the gap. Germline V gives CDR1 SGHRS, CDR2 YFSETQ. This CDR3 has 15 amino acids. The CDR3 nucleotides read TGCGCCAGCAGCTTGAGACCCAGGGGCTACAATGAGCAGTTCTTC. It specifies CASSLRPRGYNEQFF.

As to this clone: A read error may account for a junction end that differs from germline. The V call is TRBV30, the J call TRBJ2-5, with 11 bases matching TRBD2. Germline V gives CDR1 GTSNPN, CDR2 SVGIG (reference sequence). The CDR3 is made up of 14 amino acids. The CDR3 DNA reads TGTGCCTGGAGCAAGGCTAGCGGGAGGATGTCCCAGAACTTC. Amino acids: CAWSKASGRMSQNF.

The chain employs TRBV9 and TRBJ2-2; TRBD2 agrees at 9 bases. V shed 0 bases, J shed 3 bases, and the junction held 6 bases outside the gene matches. Per the germline V gene, CDR1 is SGDLS and CDR2 is YYNGEE. This CDR3 comprises 17 residues. For the CDR3, the DNA is TGTGCCAGCAGCGTAGGGCTAGCGGGAAGAGACACCGGGGAGCTGTTTTTT. Its protein is CASSVGLAGRDTGELFF.

The V call is TRBV19, the J call TRBJ1-5; tentatively, D is TRBD1 (6 bases). Germline CDR1 LNHDA, CDR2 SQIVND (reference sequence). Trimming took off 7 bases at V and 3 bases at J, with 13 bases between the two ends. This CDR3 contains 14 residues. The CDR3 sequence: CASTTGPFNQPQHF. The CDR3 nucleotides are TGTGCCAGTACAACAGGGCCCTTCAATCAGCCCCAGCATTTT.

The chain has TRBV6-1 and TRBJ2-4; TRBD1 aligns across 8 bases. The CDR3 is 14 residues long. Germline V CDR1 and CDR2: MNHNS, SASEGT. V dropped 6 bases and J dropped 7; count of bases not matched to a gene: 8. The CDR3 reads CASRMTGASNIQYF. CDR3 coding DNA: TGTGCCAGCAGGATGACAGGGGCAAGTAACATTCAGTACTTC.

The V gene is TRBV5-1, the J gene TRBJ2-1, with 11 bases fitting TRBD2. Germline CDR1 SGHRS, CDR2 YFSETQ. The ends lost 0 bases at V and 3 bases at J; junction bases unmatched: 14. The CDR3 has 20 residues. Here the CDR3 DNA reads TGCGCCAGCAGCTTGGCAACCCCTGCCGTAGCGGGAGGGTACTACAATGAGCAGTTCTTC. Translated: CASSLATPAVAGGYYNEQFF. The full variable domain, with the rest looked up from reference TRBV5-1 and TRBJ2-1, is KAGVTQTPRYLIKTRGQQVTLSCSPISGHRSVSWYQQTPGQGLQFLFEYFSETQRNKGNFPGRFSGRQFSNSRSEMNVSTLELGDSALYLCASSLATPAVAGGYYNEQFFGPGTRLTVL.

The CDR3 nucleotides read TGTGCCAGTAGTATTGGGGGGGGCGCCCCTGGGGCCAACGTCCTGACTTTC. Translating it yields CASSIGGGAPGANVLTF. The chain is built from TRBV19 and TRBJ2-6; D perhaps matches TRBD2 (7 bases). V was clipped by 3 bases and J by 2 bases, with 14 bases between them. Per germline, CDR1 LNHDA and CDR2 SQIVND (reference sequence). The CDR3 sequence is 17 residues long.

The chain uses TRBV5-1 and TRBJ2-1; TRBD2 matches at 8 bases. Unmatched junction bases numbered 3, after V lost 5 bases and J lost 2 bases. The CDR3 length is 14 residues. Per the germline V gene, CDR1 is SGHRS and CDR2 is YFSETQ. Here the CDR3 reads CASSKRGTYNEQFF. Here the CDR3 DNA reads TGCGCCAGCAGTAAGCGGGGGACCTACAATGAGCAGTTCTTC. The full variable domain, rest sourced from reference TRBV5-1 and TRBJ2-1, is KAGVTQTPRYLIKTRGQQVTLSCSPISGHRSVSWYQQTPGQGLQFLFEYFSETQRNKGNFPGRFSGRQFSNSRSEMNVSTLELGDSALYLCASSKRGTYNEQFFGPGTRLTVL.

The gene calls are TRBV10-2 and TRBJ2-7, with TRBD2 identical over 7 bases. Germline V gene data show CDR1 as WSHSY and CDR2 as SAAADI. V lost 2 bases, J lost 1 base, and 5 bases stayed unmatched. The CDR3 contains 15 residues. The CDR3 loop is CASSEMGSGSYEQYV. For the CDR3, the DNA is TGCGCCAGCAGTGAGATGGGTAGCGGGTCCTACGAGCAGTACGTC.

V and J are TRBV29-1 and TRBJ2-3, with D maybe TRBD2 (6 bases). Germline V gene sequence: CDR1 SQVTM, CDR2 ANQGSEA. This CDR3 has 14 amino acids. V lost 3 bases and J 4 bases, leaving 14 bases between the germline ends. CDR3 sequence (DNA): TGCAGCGTTGATGGCCGGGAGTCGGCAGATACGCAGTATTTT. This translates into CSVDGRESADTQYF.

The chain employs TRBV9 and TRBJ2-1; tentative D call: TRBD2 (7 bases). The CDR3 is 16 residues long. Germline assignment: CDR1 SGDLS and CDR2 YYNGEE. Trimming stripped 0 bases from V and 6 bases from J, with 16 bases between. CDR3 bases: TGTGCCAGCAGCGTAGGGGGGGACATAGCGGGCAATGAGCAGTTCTTC. Translated: CASSVGGDIAGNEQFF.

The chain employs TRBV18 and TRBJ1-4; TRBD1 matches 9 bases. The junction had 11 bases not matched to a gene; V was cut back by 2 bases and J by 4 bases. CDR3 length: 18 amino acids. In germline, CDR1 is KGHSH, CDR2 LQKENI. The DNA for the CDR3 is TGTGCCAGCTCACCAACCGCGGGACAGGGTTGGGGTAATGAAAAACTGTTTTTT. As protein: CASSPTAGQGWGNEKLFF.

Turning to this clone: The identical CDR3 is also encoded by other nucleotide sequences in the sample. The chain couples TRBV20-1 to TRBJ2-7; D not certain. This CDR3 spans 11 amino acids. The V gene lost 3 bases and the J gene lost 2 bases, with 5 bases spanning the gap. CDR1 DFQATT and CDR2 SNEGSKA come from the germline V gene (reference sequence). The DNA for the CDR3 is TGCAGTGCTAGCCAAACCTACGAGCAGTACTTC. Protein product: CSASQTYEQYF.

The DNA of the CDR3 is TGTGCCAGCGAGGACAGGGGTAGGGAGACCCAGTACTTC. Residues: CASEDRGRETQYF. The rearrangement joins TRBV2 to TRBJ2-5, with 9 bases fitting TRBD1. V lost 8 bases to trimming and J lost 5 bases; unmatched junction nucleotides: 6. Germline values: CDR1 SNHLY, CDR2 FYNNEI. The CDR3 length is 13 residues.

The chain carries TRBV30 and TRBJ1-2, with 7 bases fitting TRBD1. V shed 3 bases, J shed 7 bases, and the junction held 5 bases outside the gene matches. CDR1 is GTSNPN and CDR2 is SVGIG in the germline V gene (reference sequence). There are 12 residues in the CDR3. CDR3 nucleotide sequence: TGTGCCTGGAGGACAGGGAGCGGTGGCTACACCTTC. Residues: CAWRTGSGGYTF.

This chain joins TRBV18 and TRBJ2-7, with D perhaps TRBD1 (5 bases). V lost 6 bases and J lost 3, with 21 bases in between. Looked up from germline, CDR1 is KGHSH and CDR2 is LQKENI. This CDR3 spans 16 amino acids. CDR3 region: CASSPQGPGSNYEQYF. The CDR3 nucleotides read TGTGCCAGCTCCCCCCAAGGACCAGGGTCCAACTACGAGCAGTACTTC.

This chain uses TRBV7-9 with TRBJ1-6; 10 nucleotides line up with TRBD1. Unmatched junction bases numbered 5, after V lost 5 bases and J lost 7 bases. Germline V gene data show CDR1 as SEHNR and CDR2 as FQNEAQ (reference sequence). CDR3 length: 15 amino acids. The CDR3 sequence is CASSPPGQGNSPLHF. CDR3 bases: TGTGCCAGCAGCCCCCCGGGACAGGGGAATTCACCCCTCCACTTT.

This clone has only a few counts. The chain is built from TRBV6-1 and TRBJ2-3; 8 nucleotides match TRBD2. V lost 0 bases, J lost 5 bases, and 7 bases stayed unmatched. Germline values: CDR1 MNHNS, CDR2 SASEGT. This CDR3 has 16 residues. The DNA of the CDR3 is TGTGCCAGCAGTGAAGCTTGGGGCGGGGGGAAAGATACGCAGTATTTT. This translates into CASSEAWGGGKDTQYF.